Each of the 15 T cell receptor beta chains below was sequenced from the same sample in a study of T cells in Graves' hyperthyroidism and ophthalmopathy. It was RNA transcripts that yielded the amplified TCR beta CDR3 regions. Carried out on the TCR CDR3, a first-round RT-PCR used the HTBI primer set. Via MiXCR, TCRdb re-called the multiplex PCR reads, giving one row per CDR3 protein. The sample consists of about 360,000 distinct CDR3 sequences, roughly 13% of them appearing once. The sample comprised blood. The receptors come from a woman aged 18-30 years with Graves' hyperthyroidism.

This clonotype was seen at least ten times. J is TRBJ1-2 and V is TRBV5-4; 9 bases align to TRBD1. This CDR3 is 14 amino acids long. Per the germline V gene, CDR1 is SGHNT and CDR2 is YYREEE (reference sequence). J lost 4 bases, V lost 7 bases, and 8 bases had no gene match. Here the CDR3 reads CASARTGEIYGYTF. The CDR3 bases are TGTGCCAGCGCACGGACAGGGGAGATCTATGGCTACACCTTC.

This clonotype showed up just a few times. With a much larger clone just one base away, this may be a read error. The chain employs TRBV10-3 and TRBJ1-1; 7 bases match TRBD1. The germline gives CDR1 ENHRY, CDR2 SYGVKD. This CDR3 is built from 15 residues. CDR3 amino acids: CATSEGVQGETEAFF. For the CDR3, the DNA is TGTGCCACCAGTGAGGGGGTTCAGGGGGAGACTGAAGCTTTCTTT.

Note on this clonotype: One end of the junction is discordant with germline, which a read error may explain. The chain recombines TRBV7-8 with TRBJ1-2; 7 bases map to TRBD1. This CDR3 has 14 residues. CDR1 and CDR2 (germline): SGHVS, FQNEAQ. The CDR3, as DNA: TGTGCCAGCAGACCCGGGACAGCTAACTGTGGCTACACCTTC. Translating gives CASRPGTANCGYTF.

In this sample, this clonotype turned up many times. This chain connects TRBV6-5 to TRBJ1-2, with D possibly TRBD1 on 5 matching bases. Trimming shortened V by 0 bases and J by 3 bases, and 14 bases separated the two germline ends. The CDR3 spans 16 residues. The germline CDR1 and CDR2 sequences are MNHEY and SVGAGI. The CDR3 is CASSYSSSGRYYGYTF. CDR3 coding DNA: TGTGCCAGCAGTTACTCGAGCTCGGGGCGCTACTATGGCTACACCTTC.

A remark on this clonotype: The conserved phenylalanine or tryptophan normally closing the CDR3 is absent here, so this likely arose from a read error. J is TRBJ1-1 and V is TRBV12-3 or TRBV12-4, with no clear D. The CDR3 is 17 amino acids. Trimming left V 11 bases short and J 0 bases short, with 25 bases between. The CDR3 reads CAGTRDTPTTMNTEAFS. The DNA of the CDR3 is TGTGCCGGCACCAGAGACACCCCCACTACCATGAACACTGAAGCTTTCTCT.

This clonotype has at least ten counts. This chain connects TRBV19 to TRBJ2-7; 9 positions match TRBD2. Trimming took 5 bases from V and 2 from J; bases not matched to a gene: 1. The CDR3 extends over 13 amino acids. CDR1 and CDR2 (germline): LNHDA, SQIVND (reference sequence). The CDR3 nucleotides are TGTGCCAGTAGTCCTAGCGGGGCCTACGAGCAGTACTTC. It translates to CASSPSGAYEQYF.

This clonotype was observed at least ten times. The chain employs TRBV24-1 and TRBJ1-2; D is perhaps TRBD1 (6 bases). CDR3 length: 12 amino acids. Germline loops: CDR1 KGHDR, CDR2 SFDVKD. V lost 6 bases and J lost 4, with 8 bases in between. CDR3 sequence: CATSPGAYGYTF. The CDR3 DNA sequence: TGTGCCACCAGTCCGGGGGCCTATGGCTACACCTTC.

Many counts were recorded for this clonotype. CDR3 DNA sequence: TGTGCCAGCAACAGCGGACCTTACAATGAGCAGTTCTTC. Its translation: CASNSGPYNEQFF. The rearrangement uses TRBV2 and TRBJ2-1; TRBD2 is a possible D gene (5 bases). V was cut by 7 bases and J by 4 bases, with 11 bases left in between. CDR1 and CDR2 from the germline V gene are SNHLY and FYNNEI. This CDR3 has 13 amino acids.

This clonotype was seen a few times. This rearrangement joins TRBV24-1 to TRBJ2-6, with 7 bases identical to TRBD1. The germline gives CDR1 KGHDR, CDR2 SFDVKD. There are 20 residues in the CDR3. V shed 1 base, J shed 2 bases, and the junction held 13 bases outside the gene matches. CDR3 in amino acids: CATSDFDVRQGITGANVLTF. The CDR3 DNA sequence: TGTGCCACCAGTGATTTTGATGTGAGACAGGGAATTACTGGGGCCAACGTCCTGACTTTC.

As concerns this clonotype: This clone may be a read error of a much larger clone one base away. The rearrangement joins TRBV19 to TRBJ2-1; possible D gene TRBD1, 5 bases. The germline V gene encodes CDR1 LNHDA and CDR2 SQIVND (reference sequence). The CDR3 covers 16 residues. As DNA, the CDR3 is TGTACCAGTAGAAGTCTGACAGCTAGCTCCTACAATGAGCAGTTCTTC. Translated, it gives CTSRSLTASSYNEQFF.

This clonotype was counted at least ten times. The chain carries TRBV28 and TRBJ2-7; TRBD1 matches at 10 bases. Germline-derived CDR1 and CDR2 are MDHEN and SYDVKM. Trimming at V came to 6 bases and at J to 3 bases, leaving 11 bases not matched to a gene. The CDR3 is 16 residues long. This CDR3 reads CASSITAGTGVYEQYF. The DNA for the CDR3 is TGTGCCAGCAGCATAACAGCCGGGACAGGGGTCTACGAGCAGTACTTC. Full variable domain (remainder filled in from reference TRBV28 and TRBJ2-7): DVKVTQSSRYLVKRTGEKVFLECVQDMDHENMFWYRQDPGLGLRLIYFSYDVKMKEKGDIPEGYSVSREKKERFSLILESASTNQTSMYLCASSITAGTGVYEQYFGPGTRLTVT.

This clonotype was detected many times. For the CDR3, the DNA is TGCAGCGGTGGGATCGGACTGGCCTACAATGAGCAGTTCTTC. As protein: CSGGIGLAYNEQFF. This chain links TRBV29-1 with TRBJ2-1; D is possibly TRBD2 (5 bases). Germline CDR1 reads SQVTM; CDR2 reads ANQGSEA. V lost 7 bases, J lost 2 bases, and 15 bases lay in between. CDR3 size: 14 residues.

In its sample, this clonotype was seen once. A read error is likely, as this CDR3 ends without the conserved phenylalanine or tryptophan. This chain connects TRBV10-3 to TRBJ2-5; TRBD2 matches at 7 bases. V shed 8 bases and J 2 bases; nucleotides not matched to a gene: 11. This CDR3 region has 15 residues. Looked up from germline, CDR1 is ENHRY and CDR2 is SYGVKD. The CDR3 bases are TGTGCCATCGCCATACTGGCGGGAGCTCAAGAGACCCAGTACCTC. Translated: CAIAILAGAQETQYL.

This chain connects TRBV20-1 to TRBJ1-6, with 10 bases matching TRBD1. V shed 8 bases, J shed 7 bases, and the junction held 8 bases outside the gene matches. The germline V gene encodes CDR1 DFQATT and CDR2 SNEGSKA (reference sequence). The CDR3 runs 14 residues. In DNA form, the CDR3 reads TGCAGTCCTAAACGGGGACAGGGGAATTCACCCCTCCACTTT. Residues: CSPKRGQGNSPLHF.

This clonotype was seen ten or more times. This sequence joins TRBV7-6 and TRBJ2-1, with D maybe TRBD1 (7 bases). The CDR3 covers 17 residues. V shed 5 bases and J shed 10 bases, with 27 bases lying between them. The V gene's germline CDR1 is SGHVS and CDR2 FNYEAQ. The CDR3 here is CASSHIRGTDFRGEQFF. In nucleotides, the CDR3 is TGTGCCAGCAGCCACATACGGGGGACGGATTTCAGGGGGGAGCAGTTCTTC.